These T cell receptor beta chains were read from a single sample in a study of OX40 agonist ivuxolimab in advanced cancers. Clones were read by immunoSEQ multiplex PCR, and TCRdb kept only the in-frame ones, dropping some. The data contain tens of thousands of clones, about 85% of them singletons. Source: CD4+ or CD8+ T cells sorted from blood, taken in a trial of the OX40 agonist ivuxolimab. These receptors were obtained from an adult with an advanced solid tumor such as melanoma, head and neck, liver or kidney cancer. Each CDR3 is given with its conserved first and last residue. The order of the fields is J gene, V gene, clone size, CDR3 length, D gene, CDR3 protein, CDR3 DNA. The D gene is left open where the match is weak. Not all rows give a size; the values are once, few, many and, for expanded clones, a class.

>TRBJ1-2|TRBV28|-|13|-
CASSFMADYGYTF
TGTGCCAGCAGTTTTATGGCGGACTATGGCTACACCTTC
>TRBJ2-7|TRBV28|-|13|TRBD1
CASSPGQIYEQYF
TGTGCCAGCAGCCCGGGACAGATTTACGAGCAGTACTTC
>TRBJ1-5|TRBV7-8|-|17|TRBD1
CASSLMGQGISNQPQHF
TGTGCCAGCAGCTTGATGGGACAGGGAATTAGCAATCAGCCCCAGCATTTT
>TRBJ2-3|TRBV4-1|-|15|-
CASSLSLTSTDTQYF
TGCGCCAGCAGCCTTAGCCTCACTAGCACAGATACGCAGTATTTT
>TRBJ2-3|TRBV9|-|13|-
CASSVGASDTQYF
TGTGCCAGCAGCGTAGGTGCCTCAGATACGCAGTATTTT
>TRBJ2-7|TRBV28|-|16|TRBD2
CASSTSGTSRHYEQYF
TGTGCCAGCAGCACTTCCGGGACTAGCAGGCACTACGAGCAGTACTTC
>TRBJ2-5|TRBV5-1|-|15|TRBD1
CASSSGQVGEETQYF
TGCGCCAGCAGCTCCGGACAGGTGGGCGAAGAGACCCAGTACTTC
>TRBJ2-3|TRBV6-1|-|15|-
CASRTTGIGTDTQYF
TGTGCCAGCCGGACAACCGGGATCGGAACAGATACGCAGTATTTT
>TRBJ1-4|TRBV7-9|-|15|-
CASSSLQVLNEKLFF
TGTGCCAGCAGCTCTCTACAGGTCCTTAATGAAAAACTGTTTTTT
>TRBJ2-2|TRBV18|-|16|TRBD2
CASSPRSGRNTGELFF
TGTGCCAGCTCACCGCGTAGCGGGAGGAACACCGGGGAGCTGTTTTTT
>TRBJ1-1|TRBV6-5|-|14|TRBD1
CASKQGGVNTEAFF
TGTGCCAGCAAACAGGGGGGGGTGAACACTGAAGCTTTCTTT
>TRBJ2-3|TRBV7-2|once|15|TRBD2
CASSLLAGKVGTQYF
TGTGCCAGCAGCTTGCTAGCGGGGAAGGTGGGTACGCAGTATTTT
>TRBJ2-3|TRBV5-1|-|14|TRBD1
CASAATGGEDTQYF
TGCGCCAGCGCAGCCACAGGGGGAGAGGATACGCAGTATTTT
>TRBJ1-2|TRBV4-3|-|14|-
CASSQDRAGDGYTF
TGCGCCAGCAGCCAAGATAGGGCAGGGGATGGCTACACCTTC
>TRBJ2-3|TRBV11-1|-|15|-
CASSFGTLNRDTQYF
TGTGCCAGCAGCTTTGGGACCCTAAATAGAGATACGCAGTATTTT
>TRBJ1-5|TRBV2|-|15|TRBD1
CASSDSGTVNQPQHF
TGTGCCAGCAGTGACTCCGGGACAGTTAATCAGCCCCAGCATTTT
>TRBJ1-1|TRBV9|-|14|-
CASSATGGSAEAFF
TGTGCCAGCAGCGCGACGGGGGGAAGCGCTGAAGCTTTCTTT
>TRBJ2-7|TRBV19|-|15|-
CASSIDPQGPYEQYF
TGTGCCAGTAGTATAGATCCACAGGGCCCCTACGAGCAGTACTTC
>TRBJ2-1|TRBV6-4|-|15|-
CASSAGGGSYNEQFF
TGTGCCAGCAGCGCCGGGGGTGGCTCCTACAATGAGCAGTTCTTC
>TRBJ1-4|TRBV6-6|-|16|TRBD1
CASSHPQGATNEKLFF
TGTGCCAGCAGCCACCCACAGGGGGCAACTAATGAAAAACTGTTTTTT
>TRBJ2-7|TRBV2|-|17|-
CASSGSPPGTHWGEQYF
TGTGCCAGCAGTGGGTCCCCCCCCGGGACACACTGGGGCGAGCAGTACTTC
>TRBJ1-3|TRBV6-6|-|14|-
CASREWGSGNTIYF
TGTGCCAGCAGGGAGTGGGGTTCTGGAAACACCATATATTTT
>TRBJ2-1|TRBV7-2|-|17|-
CASSLGPQIPKNNEQFF
TGTGCCAGCAGCTTAGGACCTCAAATTCCGAAAAACAATGAGCAGTTCTTC
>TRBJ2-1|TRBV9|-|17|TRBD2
CASSVVPSGTNYNEQFF
TGTGCCAGCAGCGTAGTGCCTAGCGGGACCAACTACAATGAGCAGTTCTTC
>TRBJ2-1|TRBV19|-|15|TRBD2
CASSLTGTSLREQFF
TGTGCCAGTAGTCTGACCGGGACTAGCTTGCGGGAGCAGTTCTTC